The clone carrying this T cell receptor (beta chain) was recorded at least ten times. This sample was taken from a study of T cells after yellow fever vaccination. The V gene lost 0 bases and the J gene lost 10 bases, with 17 bases spanning the gap. This CDR3 is 15 amino acids long. Germline V CDR1 and CDR2: SGHRS, YFSETQ. TCRdb re-called the 5' RACE reads with MiXCR, one entry per CDR3 protein. The sample shows roughly 60,000 distinct CDR3 sequences, approximately 7% of them seen only once. The clonotype was recovered from a man between 18 and 29 years old who received the YFV17D yellow fever vaccine. The chain uses TRBV5-1 and TRBJ2-1; weak D call: TRBD1 (6 bases). Sequences were derived from CD8+ T cells sorted from PBMCs, sampled on the day of the first yellow fever vaccination. CDR3 amino acids: CASSLAGRGDLEQFF. The CDR3, as DNA: TGCGCCAGCAGCTTGGCCGGCAGGGGCGACCTAGAGCAGTTCTTC.